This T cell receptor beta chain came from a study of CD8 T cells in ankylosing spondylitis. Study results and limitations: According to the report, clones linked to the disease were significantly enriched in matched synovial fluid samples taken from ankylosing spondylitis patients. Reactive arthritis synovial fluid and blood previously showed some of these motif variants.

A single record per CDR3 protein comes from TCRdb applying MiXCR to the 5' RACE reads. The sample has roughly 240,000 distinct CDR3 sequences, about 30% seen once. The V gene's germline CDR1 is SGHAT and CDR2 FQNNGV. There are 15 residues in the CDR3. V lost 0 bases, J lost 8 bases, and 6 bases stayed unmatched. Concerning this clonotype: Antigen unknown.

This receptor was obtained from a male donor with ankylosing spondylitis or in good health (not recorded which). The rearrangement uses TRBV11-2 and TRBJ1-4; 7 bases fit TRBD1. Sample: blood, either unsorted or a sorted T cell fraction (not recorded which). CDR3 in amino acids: CASSLDAGGDEKLFF. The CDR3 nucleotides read TGTGCCAGCAGCTTAGATGCAGGGGGGGACGAAAAACTGTTTTTT. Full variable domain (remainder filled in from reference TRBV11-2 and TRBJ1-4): EAGVAQSPRYKIIEKRQSVAFWCNPISGHATLYWYQQILGQGPKLLIQFQNNGVVDDSQLPKDRFSAERLKGVDSTLKIQPAKLEDSAVYLCASSLDAGGDEKLFFGSGTQLSVL.